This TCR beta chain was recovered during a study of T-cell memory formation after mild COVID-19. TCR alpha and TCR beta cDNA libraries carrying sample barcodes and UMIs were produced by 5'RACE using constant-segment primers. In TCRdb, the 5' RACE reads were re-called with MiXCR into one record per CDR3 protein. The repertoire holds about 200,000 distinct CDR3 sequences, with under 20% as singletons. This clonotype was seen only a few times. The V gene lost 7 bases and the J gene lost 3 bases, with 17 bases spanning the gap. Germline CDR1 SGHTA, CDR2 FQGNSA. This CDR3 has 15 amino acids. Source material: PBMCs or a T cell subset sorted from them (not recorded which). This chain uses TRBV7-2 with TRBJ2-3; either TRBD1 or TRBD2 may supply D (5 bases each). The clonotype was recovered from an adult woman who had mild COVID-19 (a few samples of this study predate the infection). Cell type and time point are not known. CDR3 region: CASIRALGETDTQYF. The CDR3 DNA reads TGTGCCAGCATCAGGGCCCTGGGGGAGACAGATACGCAGTATTTT.